This T cell receptor beta chain comes out of a study of T-cell reconstitution after alpha-beta-depleted transplantation in children. Unique molecular identifiers were used in preparing the TCRbeta library. TCRdb recomputed calls from the PCR reads with MiXCR, one row per CDR3 protein. The sample has over 550,000 distinct CDR3 sequences, roughly a tenth seen once; the top ten hold 3.5% to 5%. The clonotype comes from a human donor who donated a stem cell graft to a child with acute myeloid leukemia. Material: PBMCs from the stem cell graft donor, obtained from the stem cell graft.

CDR3 bases: TGTGCCTGGGGCCCCAGGGACGAGCAGTACTTC. Translated: CAWGPRDEQYF. The J gene is TRBJ2-7, the V gene TRBV30, with D tentatively TRBD1 (5 bases). The CDR3 extends over 11 amino acids. Germline V gene sequence: CDR1 GTSNPN, CDR2 SVGIG (reference sequence). Trimming pared 5 bases from V and 5 bases from J, leaving 10 bases between. Combining the CDR3 with reference TRBV30 and TRBJ2-7 gives the whole variable domain SQTIHQWPATLVQPVGSPLSLECTVEGTSNPNLYWYRQAAGRGLQLLFYSVGIGQISSEVPQNLSASRPQDRQFILSSKKLLLSDSGFYLCAWGPRDEQYFGPGTRLTVT.